The sequence of this T cell receptor beta chain was determined in a study of T cell responses to AZD1222 COVID-19 vaccine. Findings of the study overall: Along spike, vaccine-associated CD4 TCRs were found throughout, with dominance at 160-218 and 743-854.

The CDR3 runs to 16 residues. The ends lost 4 bases at V and 5 bases at J; junction bases unmatched: 12. Germline V CDR1 and CDR2: LGHDT, YNNKEL (reference sequence). In regard to this clone: The antigen is undetermined.

Measured with immunoSEQ multiplex PCR; TCRdb has only the in-frame clones, and not every one. In the table there are roughly 120,000 clones, 85% to 90% of which are singletons. Pooling of second doses given at about 4 or about 12 weeks was done. The source material was peripheral blood, sampled 28 days after the second AZD1222 dose. This clonotype was sampled from an adult who received the AZD1222 COVID-19 vaccine. The chain carries TRBV3-1 (or the pseudogene TRBV3-2) and TRBJ1-1; 8 bases fit TRBD1. CDR3 amino acids: CASSPDRVPRGTEAFF. The CDR3 DNA reads as TGTGCCAGCAGCCCGGACAGGGTGCCCCGGGGAACTGAAGCTTTCTTT.